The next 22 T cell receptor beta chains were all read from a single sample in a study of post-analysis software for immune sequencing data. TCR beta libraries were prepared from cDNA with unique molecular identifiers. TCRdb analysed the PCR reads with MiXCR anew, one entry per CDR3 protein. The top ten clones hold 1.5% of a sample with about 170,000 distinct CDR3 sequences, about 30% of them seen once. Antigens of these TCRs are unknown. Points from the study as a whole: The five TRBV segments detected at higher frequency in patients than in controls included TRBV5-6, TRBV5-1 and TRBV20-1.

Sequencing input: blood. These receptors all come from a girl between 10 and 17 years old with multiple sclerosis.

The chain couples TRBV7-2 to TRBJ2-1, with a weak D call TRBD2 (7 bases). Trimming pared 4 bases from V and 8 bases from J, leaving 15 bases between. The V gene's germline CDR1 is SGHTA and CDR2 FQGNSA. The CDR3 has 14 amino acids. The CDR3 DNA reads TGTGCCAGCAGCTCTCAGGGGAGGGTCTATGAGCAGTTCTTC. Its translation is CASSSQGRVYEQFF.

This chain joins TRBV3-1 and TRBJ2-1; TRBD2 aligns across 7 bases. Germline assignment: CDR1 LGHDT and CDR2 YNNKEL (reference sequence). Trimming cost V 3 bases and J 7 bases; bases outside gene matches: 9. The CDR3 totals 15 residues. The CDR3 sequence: CASSQNILAENEQFF. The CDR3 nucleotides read TGTGCCAGCAGCCAGAACATTCTAGCGGAGAATGAGCAGTTCTTC.

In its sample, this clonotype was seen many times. CDR3 loop: CASSQGLAGDETQYF. The DNA of the CDR3 is TGCGCCAGCAGCCAAGGACTAGCGGGAGACGAGACCCAGTACTTC. The chain combines TRBV4-1 with TRBJ2-5, with 12 positions matching TRBD2. The CDR3 has 15 residues. V shed 1 base and J 5 bases; nucleotides not matched to a gene: 2. Germline V gives CDR1 MGHRA, CDR2 YSYEKL.

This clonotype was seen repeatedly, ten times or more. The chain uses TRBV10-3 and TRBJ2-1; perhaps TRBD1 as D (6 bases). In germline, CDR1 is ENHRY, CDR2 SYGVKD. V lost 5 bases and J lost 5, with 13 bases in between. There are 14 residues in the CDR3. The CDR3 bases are TGTGCCATCAGTACGACGACAGGAGACAATGAGCAGTTCTTC. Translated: CAISTTTGDNEQFF.

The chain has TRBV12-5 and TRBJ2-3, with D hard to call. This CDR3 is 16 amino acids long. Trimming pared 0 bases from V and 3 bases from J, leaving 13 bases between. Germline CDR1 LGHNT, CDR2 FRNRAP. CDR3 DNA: TGTGCTAGTGGTTTGGTAGGCATCTCCATTACAGATACGCAGTATTTT. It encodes CASGLVGISITDTQYF.

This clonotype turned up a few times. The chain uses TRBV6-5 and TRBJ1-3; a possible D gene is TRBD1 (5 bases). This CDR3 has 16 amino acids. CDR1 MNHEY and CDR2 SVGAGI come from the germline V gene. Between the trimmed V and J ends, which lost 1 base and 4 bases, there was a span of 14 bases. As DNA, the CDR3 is TGTGCCAGCAGTTACTTAACGCCAGGGTGGGGAAACACCATATATTTT. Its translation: CASSYLTPGWGNTIYF.

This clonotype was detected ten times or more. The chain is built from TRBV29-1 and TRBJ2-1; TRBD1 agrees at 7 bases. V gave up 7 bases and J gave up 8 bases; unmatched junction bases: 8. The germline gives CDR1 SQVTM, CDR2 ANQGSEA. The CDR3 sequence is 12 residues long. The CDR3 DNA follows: TGCAGCGGACTCACAGGGGTTGATGAGCAGTTCTTC. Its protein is CSGLTGVDEQFF.

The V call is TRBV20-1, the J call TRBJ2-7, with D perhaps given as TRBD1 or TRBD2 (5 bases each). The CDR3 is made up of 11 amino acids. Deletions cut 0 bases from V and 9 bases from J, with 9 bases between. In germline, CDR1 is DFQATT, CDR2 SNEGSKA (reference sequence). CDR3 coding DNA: TGCAGTGCTAGAGACCGGGACCGGCAGTACTTC. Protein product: CSARDRDRQYF.

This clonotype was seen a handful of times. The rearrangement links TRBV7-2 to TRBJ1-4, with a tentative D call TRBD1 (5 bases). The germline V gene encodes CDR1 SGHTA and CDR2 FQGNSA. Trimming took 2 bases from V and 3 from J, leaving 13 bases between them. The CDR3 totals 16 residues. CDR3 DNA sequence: TGTGCCAGCAGCTTATCGTGGGGCGTTCCTAATGAAAAACTGTTTTTT. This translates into CASSLSWGVPNEKLFF.

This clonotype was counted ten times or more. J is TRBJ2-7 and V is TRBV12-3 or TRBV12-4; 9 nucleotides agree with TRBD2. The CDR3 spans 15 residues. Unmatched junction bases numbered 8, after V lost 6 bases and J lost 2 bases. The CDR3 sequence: CASRATIAGAYEQYF. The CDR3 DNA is TGTGCCAGCAGGGCCACCATAGCGGGAGCCTACGAGCAGTACTTC.

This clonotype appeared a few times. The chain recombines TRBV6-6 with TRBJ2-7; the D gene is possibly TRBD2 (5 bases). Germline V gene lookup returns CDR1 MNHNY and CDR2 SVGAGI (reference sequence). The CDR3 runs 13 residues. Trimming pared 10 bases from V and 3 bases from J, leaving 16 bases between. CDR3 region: CATRPGYDYEQYF. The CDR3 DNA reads TGTGCCACTCGGCCGGGGTACGACTACGAGCAGTACTTC.

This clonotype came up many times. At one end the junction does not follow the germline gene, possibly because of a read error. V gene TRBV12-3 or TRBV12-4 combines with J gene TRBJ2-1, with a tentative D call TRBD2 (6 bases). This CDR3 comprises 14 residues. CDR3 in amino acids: CASSLAPFYNEQFF. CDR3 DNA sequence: TGTGCCAGCAGTCTAGCGCCCTTCTACAATGAGCAGTTCTTC.

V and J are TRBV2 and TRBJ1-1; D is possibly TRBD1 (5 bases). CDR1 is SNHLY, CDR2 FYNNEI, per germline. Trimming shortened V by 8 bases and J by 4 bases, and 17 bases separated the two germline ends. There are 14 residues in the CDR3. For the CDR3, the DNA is TGTGCCAGCGGCCGGCCGGGACTGCCCACTGAAGCTTTCTTT. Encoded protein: CASGRPGLPTEAFF. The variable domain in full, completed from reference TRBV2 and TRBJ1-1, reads EPEVTQTPSHQVTQMGQEVILRCVPISNHLYFYWYRQILGQKVEFLVSFYNNEISEKSEIFDDQFSVERPDGSNFTLKIRSTKLEDSAMYFCASGRPGLPTEAFFGQGTRLTVV.

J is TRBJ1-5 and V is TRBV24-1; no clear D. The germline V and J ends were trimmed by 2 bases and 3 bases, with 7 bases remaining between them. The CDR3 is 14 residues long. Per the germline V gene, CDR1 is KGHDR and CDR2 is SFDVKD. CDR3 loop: CATSDSGINQPQHF. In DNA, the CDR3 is TGTGCCACCAGTGATTCAGGAATCAATCAGCCCCAGCATTTT.

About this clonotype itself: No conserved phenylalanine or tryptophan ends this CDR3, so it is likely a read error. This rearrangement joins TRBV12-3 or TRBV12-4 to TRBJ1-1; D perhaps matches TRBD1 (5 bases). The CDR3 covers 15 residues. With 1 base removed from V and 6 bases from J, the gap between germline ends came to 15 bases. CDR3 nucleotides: TGTGCCAGCAGTTTAGGGGGCGAGTTTGACGCTGAAGCTTTCGTT. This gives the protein CASSLGGEFDAEAFV.

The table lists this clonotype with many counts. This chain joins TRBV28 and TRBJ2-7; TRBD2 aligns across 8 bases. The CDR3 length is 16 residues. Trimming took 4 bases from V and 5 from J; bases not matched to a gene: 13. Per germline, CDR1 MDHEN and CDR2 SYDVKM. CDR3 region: CASSSYSGTFRDEQYF. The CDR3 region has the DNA TGTGCCAGCAGTTCGTATAGCGGGACCTTTCGGGACGAGCAGTACTTC.

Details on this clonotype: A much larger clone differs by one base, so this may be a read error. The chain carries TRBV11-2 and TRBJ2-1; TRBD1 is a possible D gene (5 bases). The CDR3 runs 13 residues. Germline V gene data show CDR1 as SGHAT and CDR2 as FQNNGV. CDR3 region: CASTRAGYNEQVF. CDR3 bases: TGTGCCAGCACCAGGGCTGGTTACAATGAGCAGGTCTTC.

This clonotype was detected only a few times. The CDR3 bases are TGCAGCGGGGAGGGCCCAAACACTGAAGCTTTCTTT. Its protein product is CSGEGPNTEAFF. The rearrangement links TRBV29-1 to TRBJ1-1; D gene unclear. In germline, CDR1 is SQVTM, CDR2 ANQGSEA. With 7 bases removed from V and 2 bases from J, the gap between germline ends came to 11 bases. The CDR3 covers 12 residues.

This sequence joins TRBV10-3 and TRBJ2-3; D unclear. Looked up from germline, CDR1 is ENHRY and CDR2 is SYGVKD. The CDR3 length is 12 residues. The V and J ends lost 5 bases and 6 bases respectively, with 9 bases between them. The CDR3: CAISHLGDTQYF. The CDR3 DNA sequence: TGTGCCATCAGTCACTTGGGGGATACGCAGTATTTT.

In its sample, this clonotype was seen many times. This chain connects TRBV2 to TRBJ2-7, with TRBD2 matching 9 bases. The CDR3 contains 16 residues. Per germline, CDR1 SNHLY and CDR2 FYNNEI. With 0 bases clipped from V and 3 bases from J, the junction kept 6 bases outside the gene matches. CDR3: CASSEAHLAGYYEQYF. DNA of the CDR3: TGTGCCAGCAGTGAAGCGCACCTAGCGGGGTACTACGAGCAGTACTTC. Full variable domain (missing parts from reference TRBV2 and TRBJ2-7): EPEVTQTPSHQVTQMGQEVILRCVPISNHLYFYWYRQILGQKVEFLVSFYNNEISEKSEIFDDQFSVERPDGSNFTLKIRSTKLEDSAMYFCASSEAHLAGYYEQYFGPGTRLTVT.

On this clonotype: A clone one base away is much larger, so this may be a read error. CDR3: CSASGQAVPYEQYF. Here the CDR3 DNA reads TGCAGTGCTAGTGGCCAAGCGGTCCCCTACGAGCAGTACTTC. The V gene is TRBV20-1, the J gene TRBJ2-7, with D possibly matching TRBD2 (5 bases). The germline V and J ends were trimmed by 3 bases and 2 bases, with 14 bases remaining between them. Germline V lookup: CDR1 DFQATT, CDR2 SNEGSKA (reference sequence). CDR3 length equals 14 residues.

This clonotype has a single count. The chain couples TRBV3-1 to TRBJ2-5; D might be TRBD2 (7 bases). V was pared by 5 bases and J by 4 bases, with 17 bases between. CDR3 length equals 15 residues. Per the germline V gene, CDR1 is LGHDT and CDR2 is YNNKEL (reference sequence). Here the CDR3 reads CASSLGSGGGETQYF. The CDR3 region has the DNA TGTGCCAGCAGCTTGGGTTCGGGGGGCGGAGAGACCCAGTACTTC.